This T cell receptor (beta chain) was captured in a study of shared clonotypes between healthy human individuals. Study-level information: Donors were a couple of women and a few men aged 18 to 49. Points from the study as a whole: Relative to memory subsets, naive subsets generally showed larger estimated richness. In contrast to clonotypes shared by all four donors, non-shared clonotypes had lower generation probabilities. Shared clonotypes: approximately 5% naive CD4, roughly 3.8% naive CD8, roughly 2.2% memory CD4, about 0.4% memory CD8.

V lost 6 bases, J lost 7 bases, and 30 bases lay in between. Germline V lookup: CDR1 SNHLY, CDR2 FYNNEI. The CDR3 has 18 amino acids. Libraries were prepared by immunoSEQ multiplex PCR; TCRdb keeps only in-frame clonotypes and omits some of them. The sample has about 1 million clones, under 80% seen once; the top ten hold approximately 1.5%. Regarding this clone: Its antigen is unknown.

The chain has TRBV2 and TRBJ2-5; TRBD1 might be the D (6 bases). The sequenced material came from memory CD4+ T cells sorted from blood. The sample's subset: CD45RA-negative fraction. The TCR originated in a man aged 18 to 30 in good health. CDR3 nucleotide sequence: TGTGCCAGCAGGGGCACCAACAAACAGGGTGACAACGATTGGACCCAGTACTTC. Its translation is CASRGTNKQGDNDWTQYF.